This TCR beta chain was identified in a study of blood T cell repertoires in COVID-19. The assay was immunoSEQ multiplex PCR, and TCRdb's table has in-frame clones only and misses some. The sample lists some 360,000 clones, about 92% occurring once. The TCR sequence derives from a woman aged 55-70 years with COVID-19, enrolled during active disease. The sample comprised peripheral blood.

CDR3 sequence (DNA): TGTGCCAGCTCTCGGGACAGGGCTGGGGGGAATGAGCAGTTCTTC. As protein: CASSRDRAGGNEQFF. The chain has TRBV18 and TRBJ2-1, with 9 bases fitting TRBD1. Germline CDR1 is KGHSH and CDR2 is LQKENI. The V segment lost 6 bases and the J segment 7 bases; nucleotides outside the gene matches: 10. The CDR3 has 15 amino acids.